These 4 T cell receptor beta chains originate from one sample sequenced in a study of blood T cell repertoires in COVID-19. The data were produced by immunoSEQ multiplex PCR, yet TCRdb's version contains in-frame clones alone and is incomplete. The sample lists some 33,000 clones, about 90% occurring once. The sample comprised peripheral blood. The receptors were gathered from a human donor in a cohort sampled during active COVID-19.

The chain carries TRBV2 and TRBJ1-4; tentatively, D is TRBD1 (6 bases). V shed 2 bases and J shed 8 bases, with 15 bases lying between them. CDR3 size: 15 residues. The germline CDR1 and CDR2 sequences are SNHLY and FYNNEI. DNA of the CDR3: TGTGCCAGCAGTGAAAGGGCAGGGGTAAGGGAAAAACTGTTTTTT. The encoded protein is CASSERAGVREKLFF.

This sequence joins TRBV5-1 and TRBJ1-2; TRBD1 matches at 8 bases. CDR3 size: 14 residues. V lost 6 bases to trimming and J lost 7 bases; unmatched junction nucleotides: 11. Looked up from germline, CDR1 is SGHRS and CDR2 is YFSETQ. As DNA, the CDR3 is TGCGCCAGCAATCCGGACAGGGAAGGCGGTGGCTACACCTTC. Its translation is CASNPDREGGGYTF.

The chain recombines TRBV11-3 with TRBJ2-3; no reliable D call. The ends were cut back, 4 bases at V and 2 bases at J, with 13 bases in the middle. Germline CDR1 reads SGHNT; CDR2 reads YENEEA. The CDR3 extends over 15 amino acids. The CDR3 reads CASSSSFVLTDTQYF. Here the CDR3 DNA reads TGTGCCAGCAGCTCGTCCTTTGTCCTCACAGATACGCAGTATTTT.

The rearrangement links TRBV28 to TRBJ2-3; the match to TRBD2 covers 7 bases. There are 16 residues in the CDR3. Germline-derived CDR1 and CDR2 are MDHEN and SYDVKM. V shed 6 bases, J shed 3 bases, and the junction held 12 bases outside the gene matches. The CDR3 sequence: CASSALGRGITDTQYF. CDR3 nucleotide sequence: TGTGCCAGCAGCGCGCTTGGGCGGGGGATTACAGATACGCAGTATTTT.